The 32 T cell receptor beta chains in this list originate from one sample, sequenced in a study of T-cell reconstitution after alpha-beta-depleted transplantation in children. Researchers prepared the TCRbeta library using unique molecular identifiers, the study reports. One entry per CDR3 protein, called by TCRdb with MiXCR from the PCR reads. This sample has just under 550,000 distinct CDR3 sequences, with around 18% found just once. Sequencing used PBMCs from the stem cell graft donor, obtained from the stem cell graft. Receptors were obtained from a human donor who donated a stem cell graft to a child with acute lymphoblastic leukemia.

This clonotype was seen a handful of times. The chain has TRBV11-1 and TRBJ2-1; 8 nucleotides match TRBD2. CDR3 length: 18 amino acids. Trimming at V came to 2 bases and at J to 6 bases, leaving 15 bases not matched to a gene. Germline V gene lookup returns CDR1 SGHAT and CDR2 FQDESV (reference sequence). The DNA of the CDR3 is TGTGCCAGCAGCTTACAAACACTGCTAGCGGGTGGGGGCAATGAGCAGTTCTTC. Translated, it gives CASSLQTLLAGGGNEQFF.

This clonotype was detected only a few times. J is TRBJ2-1 and V is TRBV5-1; 10 nucleotides match TRBD2. Germline assignment: CDR1 SGHRS and CDR2 YFSETQ. V shed 2 bases and J 6 bases; nucleotides not matched to a gene: 11. This CDR3 spans 17 amino acids. The CDR3 DNA sequence: TGCGCCAGCAGCTTCCAGCGGGAGGGCCTCTCTCGCAATGAGCAGTTCTTC. Amino acid sequence: CASSFQREGLSRNEQFF. Complete variable domain (other parts from reference TRBV5-1 and TRBJ2-1): KAGVTQTPRYLIKTRGQQVTLSCSPISGHRSVSWYQQTPGQGLQFLFEYFSETQRNKGNFPGRFSGRQFSNSRSEMNVSTLELGDSALYLCASSFQREGLSRNEQFFGPGTRLTVL.

The chain recombines TRBV9 with TRBJ1-2; no definite D call. Looked up from germline, CDR1 is SGDLS and CDR2 is YYNGEE. V lost 3 bases, J lost 1 base, and 4 bases lay in between. The CDR3 is 12 amino acids. This CDR3 reads CASSARNYGYTF. The CDR3 bases are TGTGCCAGCAGCGCCCGTAACTATGGCTACACCTTC.

Comments on this clonotype: It may be a read error: a sequence one base away is much more abundant. The CDR3 coding sequence is TGCGCCAGCAGCCCTGTCCCTACGGAAAACATTCAGTACTTC. Translated, it gives CASSPVPTENIQYF. J is TRBJ2-4 and V is TRBV5-1; D gene uncertain. Germline V gene lookup returns CDR1 SGHRS and CDR2 YFSETQ. This CDR3 comprises 14 residues. V dropped 4 bases and J dropped 5 bases, with 13 bases sitting between them.

This clonotype was picked up a small number of times. The genes are TRBV29-1 and TRBJ1-1; D gene unclear. V lost 7 bases, J lost 1 base, and 7 bases lay in between. This CDR3 has 11 amino acids. CDR1 is SQVTM, CDR2 ANQGSEA, per germline. The CDR3 region is CSALKNTEAFF. CDR3 in DNA: TGCAGCGCATTGAAGAACACTGAAGCTTTCTTT.

This chain connects TRBV4-1 to TRBJ1-1, with D possibly being TRBD1 (5 bases). CDR1 is MGHRA and CDR2 is YSYEKL in the germline V gene. The CDR3 totals 16 residues. The ends were cut back, 0 bases at V and 4 bases at J, with 15 bases in the middle. The CDR3 region has the DNA TGCGCCAGCAGCCAAGAGGGGCTCGGTGGGGGCACTGAAGCTTTCTTT. Translation gives CASSQEGLGGGTEAFF.

At least ten counts were recorded for this clonotype. This chain joins TRBV12-3 or TRBV12-4 and TRBJ2-7; D call uncertain. V gave up 6 bases and J gave up 1 base, with 13 bases separating them. The CDR3 is 14 amino acids. The CDR3 sequence is CASSFGLSSYEQYF. CDR3 in DNA: TGTGCCAGCAGCTTTGGGCTCTCTTCCTACGAGCAGTACTTC.

This clonotype occurred a few times. The chain combines TRBV12-3 or TRBV12-4 with TRBJ2-2; D is possibly TRBD2 (6 bases). The CDR3 runs to 18 residues. V shed 11 bases and J shed 9 bases, with 34 bases lying between them. CDR3 protein: CAADSGGPNTIRPRELFF. In DNA, the CDR3 is TGTGCCGCCGACTCCGGGGGTCCCAATACCATAAGGCCCCGGGAGCTGTTTTTT.

A few counts support this clonotype. The J gene is TRBJ2-2, the V gene TRBV20-1; the match to TRBD2 covers 10 bases. Per germline, CDR1 DFQATT and CDR2 SNEGSKA (reference sequence). This CDR3 is 17 amino acids long. V shed 4 bases and J 3 bases; nucleotides not matched to a gene: 11. The CDR3 coding sequence is TGCAGTGCTACGCCCCCAAGCGGGAGGGCGGACACCGGGGAGCTGTTTTTT. Its protein product is CSATPPSGRADTGELFF.

This clonotype was seen a handful of times. The rearrangement joins TRBV14 to TRBJ2-7; 8 bases are a match to TRBD2. V shed 5 bases, J shed 2 bases, and the junction held 11 bases outside the gene matches. The length of the CDR3 is 16 residues. Germline V gene data show CDR1 as SGHDN and CDR2 as FVKESK. The CDR3 DNA is TGTGCCAGCAGCTCGGCTCCGGGAGGGGCCCCCTACGAGCAGTACTTC. It encodes CASSSAPGGAPYEQYF. The entire variable domain, with the rest obtained from reference TRBV14 and TRBJ2-7, is as follows: EAGVTQFPSHSVIEKGQTVTLRCDPISGHDNLYWYRRVMGKEIKFLLHFVKESKQDESGMPNNRFLAERTGGTYSTLKVQPAELEDSGVYFCASSSAPGGAPYEQYFGPGTRLTVT.

This clonotype was counted between two and nine times. V is TRBV19 and J is TRBJ2-7; perhaps TRBD1 as D (5 bases). The CDR3 has 14 residues. Deletions cut 2 bases from V and 2 bases from J, with 10 bases between. Per germline, CDR1 LNHDA and CDR2 SQIVND (reference sequence). In DNA form, the CDR3 reads TGTGCCAGTAGTATAACAGGTGCAACCTACGAGCAGTACTTC. Translating gives CASSITGATYEQYF.

The genes are TRBV12-3 or TRBV12-4 and TRBJ2-4; a weak D match, TRBD2 (6 bases). The ends were cut back, 3 bases at V and 4 bases at J, with 13 bases in the middle. The CDR3 is made up of 15 amino acids. The CDR3 loop reads CASSFDRGTKNIQYF. DNA for the CDR3: TGTGCCAGCAGTTTTGATCGAGGGACTAAAAACATTCAGTACTTC.

V is TRBV19 and J is TRBJ2-7; TRBD1 agrees at 12 bases. With 5 bases clipped from V and 3 bases from J, the junction kept 5 bases outside the gene matches. The CDR3 totals 15 residues. Germline V gene data show CDR1 as LNHDA and CDR2 as SQIVND (reference sequence). In DNA form, the CDR3 reads TGTGCCAGTAGTCCGGGACAGGGGGCTTTCTACGAGCAGTACTTC. This encodes CASSPGQGAFYEQYF.

The chain employs TRBV5-6 and TRBJ2-7; 7 bases fit TRBD1. Germline trimming cut 4 bases from V and 3 bases from J; bases unmatched to any gene: 4. The CDR3 is 13 amino acids. CDR1 SGHDT and CDR2 YYEEEE come from the germline V gene. The CDR3 spells CASSDWDSYEQYF. CDR3 DNA: TGTGCCAGCAGCGACTGGGACAGCTACGAGCAGTACTTC. Full variable domain (outside the CDR3, taken from reference TRBV5-6 and TRBJ2-7): DAGVTQSPTHLIKTRGQQVTLRCSPKSGHDTVSWYQQALGQGPQFIFQYYEEEERQRGNFPDRFSGHQFPNYSSELNVNALLLGDSALYLCASSDWDSYEQYFGPGTRLTVT.

This clonotype was seen more than once but under ten times. V and J are TRBV4-1 and TRBJ2-5; 10 nucleotides match TRBD2. This CDR3 has 15 amino acids. The germline V gene has CDR1 MGHRA and CDR2 YSYEKL. V shed 6 bases and J 5 bases; nucleotides not matched to a gene: 9. The chain's CDR3 is CASRSGLAAWETQYF. CDR3 sequence (DNA): TGCGCCAGCAGGTCCGGACTAGCGGCTTGGGAGACCCAGTACTTC.

This clonotype was seen a few times. The rearrangement links TRBV20-1 to TRBJ2-7; D unresolved. CDR1 and CDR2 from the germline V gene are DFQATT and SNEGSKA (reference sequence). Between the trimmed V and J ends, which lost 7 bases and 0 bases, there was a span of 13 bases. CDR3 length: 13 residues. CDR3 in DNA: TGCAGTGGAACAACTACCCCCTCCTACGAGCAGTACTTC. Translation: CSGTTTPSYEQYF.

The V call is TRBV6-2 or TRBV6-3, the J call TRBJ2-1; the D gene could be TRBD1 or TRBD2 (6 bases each). This CDR3 region has 18 residues. V lost 6 bases and J lost 3, with 24 bases in between. The germline CDR1 and CDR2 sequences are MNHEY and SVGEGT. The DNA for the CDR3 is TGTGCCAGCAGCCGAATAACGGCGGGACATACGATCTACAATGAGCAGTTCTTC. Protein sequence: CASSRITAGHTIYNEQFF.

V usage is TRBV2 and J usage is TRBJ2-6; TRBD1 is a possible D gene (5 bases). V lost 3 bases to trimming and J lost 0 bases, with 12 bases between them. The CDR3 contains 17 residues. In germline, CDR1 is SNHLY, CDR2 FYNNEI. Here the CDR3 DNA reads TGTGCCAGCAGTGATACAAGACAGCTCTCTGGGGCCAACGTCCTGACTTTC. Its translation is CASSDTRQLSGANVLTF.

A few counts support this clonotype. The V call is TRBV20-1, the J call TRBJ2-1; 8 bases align to TRBD2. This CDR3 contains 15 residues. Germline V gene sequence: CDR1 DFQATT, CDR2 SNEGSKA (reference sequence). The V segment lost 5 bases and the J segment 7 bases; nucleotides outside the gene matches: 13. CDR3: CSASDLAGLGNEQFF. The DNA of the CDR3 is TGCAGTGCTTCGGATCTAGCGGGTTTAGGGAATGAGCAGTTCTTC.

There are many counts of this clonotype. The chain uses TRBV7-9 and TRBJ1-2; 7 nucleotides match TRBD1. The germline gives CDR1 SEHNR, CDR2 FQNEAQ (reference sequence). The V segment lost 7 bases and the J segment 0 bases; nucleotides outside the gene matches: 14. The CDR3 loop spans 17 amino acids. The CDR3 DNA reads as TGTGCCAGCATCGATGGGGGCCGACAGGGCCCTAACTATGGCTACACCTTC. It codes for CASIDGGRQGPNYGYTF.

This clonotype was seen more than once but under ten times. V and J are TRBV5-1 and TRBJ2-4; D is perhaps TRBD1 (5 bases). The germline V gene has CDR1 SGHRS and CDR2 YFSETQ. This CDR3 is 14 amino acids long. The CDR3 protein is CPAAAGLGKNIQYF. The DNA of the CDR3 is TGCCCAGCAGCAGCAGGGTTGGGGAAAAACATTCAGTACTTC.

V usage is TRBV15 and J usage is TRBJ1-5; TRBD1 matches at 7 bases. From germline, CDR1 is LNHNV and CDR2 YYDKDF (reference sequence). The CDR3 length is 15 residues. V was clipped by 3 bases and J by 3 bases; unmatched bases: 5. DNA for the CDR3: TGTGCCACCAGCAGGAAACAGGGGCCCAATCAGCCCCAGCATTTT. This sequence encodes CATSRKQGPNQPQHF.

V usage is TRBV7-6 and J usage is TRBJ1-1, with a weak D call TRBD1 (6 bases). This CDR3 region has 14 residues. CDR1 is SGHVS, CDR2 FNYEAQ, per germline. Trimming shortened V by 1 base and J by 8 bases, and 14 bases separated the two germline ends. CDR3 bases: TGTGCCAGCAGCTTAGGGGCCCGGGGGCCCGAAGCTTTCTTT. This codes for CASSLGARGPEAFF.

The chain joins TRBV27 to TRBJ2-7, with D uncertain. Germline V gene data show CDR1 as MNHEY and CDR2 as SMNVEV (reference sequence). The V and J ends lost 4 bases and 0 bases respectively, with 7 bases between them. The CDR3 extends over 13 amino acids. The CDR3 sequence: CASSWATSYEQYF. The CDR3 nucleotides read TGTGCCAGCAGTTGGGCCACCTCCTACGAGCAGTACTTC.

Here the CDR3 reads CASSQVTSGTHEQYF. The CDR3 DNA is TGTGCCAGCAGCCAAGTGACTAGCGGGACCCACGAGCAGTACTTC. This chain connects TRBV14 to TRBJ2-7, with 11 bases matching TRBD2. The CDR3 totals 15 residues. Per germline, CDR1 SGHDN and CDR2 FVKESK. The trim removed 1 base at V and 5 bases at J, leaving 4 bases unmatched.

The rearrangement uses TRBV5-1 and TRBJ2-4; D tentatively reads TRBD1 or TRBD2 (5 bases each). V lost 2 bases and J 3 bases, leaving 15 bases between the germline ends. The CDR3 loop spans 16 amino acids. Germline V lookup: CDR1 SGHRS, CDR2 YFSETQ. The CDR3 sequence: CASSFAGTLGKNIQYF. In nucleotides, the CDR3 is TGCGCCAGCAGCTTCGCAGGGACCCTAGGCAAAAACATTCAGTACTTC.

This clonotype was detected only a few times. The rearrangement uses TRBV7-9 and TRBJ2-5; TRBD1 matches 8 bases. The CDR3 extends over 13 amino acids. The V and J ends lost 4 bases and 9 bases, in that order; junction bases with no gene match: 7. Germline lookup yields CDR1 SEHNR and CDR2 FQNEAQ (reference sequence). CDR3 nucleotides: TGTGCCAGCAGCTCGTGGACAGGGTGGGCCCAGTACTTC. It yields the protein CASSSWTGWAQYF.

The CDR3 nucleotides read TGTGCCAGCAGCTCGGCGGCCCCCACAGATACGCAGTATTTT. It translates to CASSSAAPTDTQYF. The chain is built from TRBV13 and TRBJ2-3; D call uncertain. The germline CDR1 and CDR2 sequences are PRHDT and FYEKMQ (reference sequence). The CDR3 covers 14 residues. V lost 4 bases and J 2 bases, leaving 10 bases between the germline ends.

This clonotype has only one observation. The chain links TRBV5-1 to TRBJ1-5, with a possible D match to TRBD1 (6 bases). V was clipped by 4 bases and J by 2 bases, with 19 bases between them. Germline V gives CDR1 SGHRS, CDR2 YFSETQ. The CDR3 covers 17 residues. The CDR3 DNA sequence: TGCGCCAGCAGCCCGGAGGGGGGCCCGGGAGGCAATCAGCCCCAGCATTTT. This sequence encodes CASSPEGGPGGNQPQHF.

This clonotype was seen only a few times. This chain links TRBV3-1 with TRBJ2-7, with D tentatively TRBD1 (7 bases). Germline CDR1 is LGHDT and CDR2 is YNNKEL (reference sequence). The germline V and J ends were trimmed by 4 bases and 2 bases, with 18 bases remaining between them. The CDR3 totals 16 residues. The CDR3 region is CASSPGGTVGAYEQYF. As DNA, the CDR3 is TGTGCCAGCAGCCCAGGGGGGACAGTCGGGGCCTACGAGCAGTACTTC.

The genes are TRBV11-1 and TRBJ2-1, with TRBD2 identical over 9 bases. With 0 bases clipped from V and 8 bases from J, the junction kept 8 bases outside the gene matches. The CDR3 runs to 16 residues. From germline, CDR1 is SGHAT and CDR2 FQDESV (reference sequence). CDR3 sequence (DNA): TGTGCCAGCAGCTTAGCCCGGCGGGAGGGCCTTGATGAGCAGTTCTTC. Translated: CASSLARREGLDEQFF.

The chain uses TRBV6-1 and TRBJ1-5; D is unclear. V lost 7 bases and J 0 bases, leaving 22 bases between the germline ends. The CDR3 runs to 18 residues. Per the germline V gene, CDR1 is MNHNS and CDR2 is SASEGT. The CDR3 DNA reads TGTGCCAGCACCCCCTTCTCGGTCCGTTCTTATAGCAATCAGCCCCAGCATTTT. This encodes CASTPFSVRSYSNQPQHF.